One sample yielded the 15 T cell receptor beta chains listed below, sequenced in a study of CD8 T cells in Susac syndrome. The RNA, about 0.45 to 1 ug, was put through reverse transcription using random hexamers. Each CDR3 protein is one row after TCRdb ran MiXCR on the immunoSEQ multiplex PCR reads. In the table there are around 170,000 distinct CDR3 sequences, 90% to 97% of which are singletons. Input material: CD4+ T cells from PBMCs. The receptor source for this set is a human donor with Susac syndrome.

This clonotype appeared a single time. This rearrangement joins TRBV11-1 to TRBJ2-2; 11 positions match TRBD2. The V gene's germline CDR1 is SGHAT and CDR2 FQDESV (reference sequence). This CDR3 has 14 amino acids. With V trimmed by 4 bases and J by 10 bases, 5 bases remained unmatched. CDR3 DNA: TGTGCCAGCAGCTATAGCGGGGGGGTGATGGAGCTGTTTTTT. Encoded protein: CASSYSGGVMELFF. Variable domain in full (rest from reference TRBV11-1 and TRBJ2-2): EAEVAQSPRYKITEKSQAVAFWCDPISGHATLYWYRQILGQGPELLVQFQDESVVDDSQLPKDRFSAERLKGVDSTLKIQPAELGDSAMYLCASSYSGGVMELFFGEGSRLTVL.

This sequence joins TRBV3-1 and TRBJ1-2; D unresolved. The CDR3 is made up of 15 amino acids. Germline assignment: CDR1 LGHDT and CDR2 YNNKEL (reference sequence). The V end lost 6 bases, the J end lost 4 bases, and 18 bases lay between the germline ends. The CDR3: CASSPRLRALYGYTF. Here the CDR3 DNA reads TGTGCCAGCAGTCCCCGACTCCGGGCCCTCTATGGCTACACCTTC.

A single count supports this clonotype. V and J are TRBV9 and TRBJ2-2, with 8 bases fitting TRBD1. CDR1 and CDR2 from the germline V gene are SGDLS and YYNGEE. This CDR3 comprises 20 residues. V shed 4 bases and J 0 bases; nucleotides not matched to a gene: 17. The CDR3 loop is CASSQIRTGPVFANTGELFF. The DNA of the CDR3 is TGTGCCAGCAGCCAGATAAGGACAGGGCCGGTCTTCGCGAACACCGGGGAGCTGTTTTTT.

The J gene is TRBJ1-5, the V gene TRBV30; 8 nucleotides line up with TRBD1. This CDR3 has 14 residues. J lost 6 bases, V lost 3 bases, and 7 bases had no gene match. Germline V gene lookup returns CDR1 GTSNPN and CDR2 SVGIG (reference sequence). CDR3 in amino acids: CAWSRTGGTQPQHF. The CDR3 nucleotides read TGTGCCTGGAGCAGAACAGGGGGAACTCAGCCCCAGCATTTT.

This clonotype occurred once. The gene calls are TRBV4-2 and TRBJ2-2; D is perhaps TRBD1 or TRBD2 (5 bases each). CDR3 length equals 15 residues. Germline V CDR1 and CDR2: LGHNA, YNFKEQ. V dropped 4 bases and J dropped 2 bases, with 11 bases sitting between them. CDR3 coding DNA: TGTGCCAGCAGCCGACCGGGGCCTAACACCGGGGAGCTGTTTTTT. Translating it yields CASSRPGPNTGELFF.

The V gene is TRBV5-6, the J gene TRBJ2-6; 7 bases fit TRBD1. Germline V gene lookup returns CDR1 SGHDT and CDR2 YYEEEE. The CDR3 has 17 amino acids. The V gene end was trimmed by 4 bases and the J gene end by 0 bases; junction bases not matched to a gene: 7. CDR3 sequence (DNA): TGTGCCAGCAGCCTCCGGGACAGAAGCTCTGGGGCCAACGTCCTGACTTTC. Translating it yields CASSLRDRSSGANVLTF.

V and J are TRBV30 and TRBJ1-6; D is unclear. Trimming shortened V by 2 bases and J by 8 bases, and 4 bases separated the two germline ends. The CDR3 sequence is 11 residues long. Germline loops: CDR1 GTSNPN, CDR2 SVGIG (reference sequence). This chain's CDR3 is CAWSQDSPLHF. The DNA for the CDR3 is TGTGCCTGGAGTCAAGATTCACCCCTCCACTTT.

This CDR3 is CASSFFRTSGGTYNEQFF. The CDR3 DNA reads TGCGCCAGCAGCTTCTTTCGGACTAGCGGGGGCACCTACAATGAGCAGTTCTTC. The chain uses TRBV5-1 and TRBJ2-1; the match to TRBD2 covers 13 bases. V shed 2 bases, J shed 2 bases, and the junction held 7 bases outside the gene matches. Germline-derived CDR1 and CDR2 are SGHRS and YFSETQ. The CDR3 covers 18 residues.

The CDR3 DNA sequence: TGTGCCAGCAGCGCCTTGGAGGAGCCCTACGAGCAGTACTTC. It specifies CASSALEEPYEQYF. The chain combines TRBV11-3 with TRBJ2-7; possible D gene TRBD2, 5 bases. The V end was cut by 5 bases, the J end by 2 bases, with 13 bases between. Germline V lookup: CDR1 SGHNT, CDR2 YENEEA. The CDR3 spans 14 residues.

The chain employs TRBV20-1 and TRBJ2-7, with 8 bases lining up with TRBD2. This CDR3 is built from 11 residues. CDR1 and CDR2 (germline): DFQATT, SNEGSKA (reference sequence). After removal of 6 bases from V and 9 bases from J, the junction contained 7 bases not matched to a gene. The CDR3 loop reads CSALTGGTQYF. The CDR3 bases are TGCAGTGCGCTAACGGGGGGGACGCAGTACTTC.

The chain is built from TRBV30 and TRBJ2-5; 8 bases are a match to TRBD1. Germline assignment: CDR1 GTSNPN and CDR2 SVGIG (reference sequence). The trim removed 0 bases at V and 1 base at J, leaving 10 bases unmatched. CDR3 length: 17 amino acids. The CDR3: CAWSVPWMTGAQETQYF. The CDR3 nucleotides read TGTGCCTGGAGTGTACCTTGGATGACAGGGGCCCAAGAGACCCAGTACTTC.

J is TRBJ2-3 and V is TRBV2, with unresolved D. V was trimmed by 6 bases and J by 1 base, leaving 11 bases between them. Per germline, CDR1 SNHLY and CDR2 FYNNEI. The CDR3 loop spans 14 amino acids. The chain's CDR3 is CASSYTEGTDTQYF. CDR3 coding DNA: TGTGCCAGCAGCTATACAGAAGGCACAGATACGCAGTATTTT. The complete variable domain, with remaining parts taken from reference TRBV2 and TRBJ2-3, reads EPEVTQTPSHQVTQMGQEVILRCVPISNHLYFYWYRQILGQKVEFLVSFYNNEISEKSEIFDDQFSVERPDGSNFTLKIRSTKLEDSAMYFCASSYTEGTDTQYFGPGTRLTVL.

CDR3 bases: TGTGCCAGCAGCCGGGCTAGCGGGGGGGCGGAGGGGGATGAGCAGTTCTTC. Translated: CASSRASGGAEGDEQFF. V and J are TRBV4-2 and TRBJ2-1; 12 positions match TRBD2. With V trimmed by 4 bases and J by 8 bases, 12 bases remained unmatched. This CDR3 spans 17 amino acids. CDR1 is LGHNA and CDR2 is YNFKEQ in the germline V gene.

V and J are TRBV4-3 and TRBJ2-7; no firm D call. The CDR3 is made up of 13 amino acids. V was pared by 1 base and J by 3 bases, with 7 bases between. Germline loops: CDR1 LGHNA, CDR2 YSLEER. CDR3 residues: CASSQVWGYEQYF. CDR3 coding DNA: TGCGCCAGCAGCCAAGTGTGGGGCTACGAGCAGTACTTC.

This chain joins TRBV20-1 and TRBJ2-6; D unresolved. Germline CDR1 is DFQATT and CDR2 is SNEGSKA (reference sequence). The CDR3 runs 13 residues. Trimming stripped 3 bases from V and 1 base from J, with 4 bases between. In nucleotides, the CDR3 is TGCAGTGCTAGGAGGTCTGGGGCCAACGTCCTGACTTTC. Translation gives CSARRSGANVLTF.